Each of the 18 T cell receptor beta chains below was sequenced from the same sample in a study of T cells in Graves' hyperthyroidism and ophthalmopathy (dated by TCRdb to the late 2010s). The library was built by means of multiplex PCR. The sequencing machine was an Illumina HiSeq 2000. The TCR beta CDR3 regions were amplified from RNA transcripts. The TCR CDR3 was subjected to a first round of RT-PCR using the HTBI primer set and the Qiagen OneStep RT-PCR kit. TCRdb took the public reads, trimmed them with fastp at Q25, ran MiXCR for clone calling and kept in-frame beta chains. Merged by CDR3 protein, the rows form single entries marked with the most common genes and DNA. A total of around 520,000 distinct CDR3 sequences appear in this sample, 13% to 15% of them only once. In total, the top ten clones hold around a sixth of the sample. Sequenced: blood. These receptors came from a young woman with Graves' hyperthyroidism.

This clonotype was recorded at least ten times. This chain links TRBV6-2 or TRBV6-3 with TRBJ1-1; 7 nucleotides align to TRBD1. The germline V gene has CDR1 MNHEY and CDR2 SVGEGT. With 6 bases clipped from V and 4 bases from J, the junction kept 8 bases outside the gene matches. The CDR3 is made up of 14 amino acids. The CDR3 bases are TGTGCCAGCAGGGAGACAGGGCTCGCCACTGAAGCTTTCTTT. Translated, it gives CASRETGLATEAFF.

This clonotype has at least ten counts. The chain recombines TRBV19 with TRBJ2-3, with TRBD2 as a possible D gene (6 bases). Trimming left V 3 bases short and J 0 bases short, with 10 bases between. Germline lookup yields CDR1 LNHDA and CDR2 SQIVND (reference sequence). The CDR3 consists of 15 residues. The CDR3: CASSMGGTSTDTQYF. The CDR3 DNA follows: TGTGCCAGTAGTATGGGCGGGACTAGCACAGATACGCAGTATTTT.

The gene calls are TRBV11-3 and TRBJ1-1; no definite D call. Germline V gene sequence: CDR1 SGHNT, CDR2 YENEEA. V was shortened by 3 bases and J by 3 bases, with 14 bases between the two germline ends. The CDR3 is 15 residues long. The DNA for the CDR3 is TGTGCCAGCAGCTTCGTGGTCACGACGGACACTGAAGCTTTCTTT. Residues: CASSFVVTTDTEAFF.

The sample holds a few counts of this clonotype. V is TRBV5-4 and J is TRBJ2-7; 8 bases map to TRBD2. The CDR3 runs 15 residues. Trimming took 4 bases from V and 3 from J; bases not matched to a gene: 9. Germline V gene lookup returns CDR1 SGHNT and CDR2 YYREEE (reference sequence). The CDR3 DNA reads as TGTGCCAGCAGCCCCGGGACTAGTATTATCTACGAGCAGTACTTC. Protein product: CASSPGTSIIYEQYF.

This clonotype has more than one count but fewer than ten. This rearrangement joins TRBV30 to TRBJ1-5; 9 bases map to TRBD1. V was pared by 5 bases and J by 5 bases, with 1 base of the junction left unmatched. Germline V gives CDR1 GTSNPN, CDR2 SVGIG (reference sequence). The CDR3 is 12 amino acids. The CDR3 reads CAWGQGHQPQHF. CDR3 sequence (DNA): TGTGCCTGGGGACAGGGGCATCAGCCCCAGCATTTT.

This clonotype was seen a handful of times. The chain joins TRBV9 to TRBJ2-5, with D maybe TRBD2 (5 bases). CDR3 length: 16 residues. Germline CDR1 and CDR2: SGDLS and YYNGEE. Trimming took 3 bases from V and 3 from J, leaving 18 bases between them. CDR3 sequence: CASSAPQDRGEETQYF. The CDR3 DNA sequence: TGTGCCAGCAGCGCCCCCCAGGACCGGGGAGAAGAGACCCAGTACTTC.

This clonotype has just a few counts. The chain uses TRBV19 and TRBJ1-2; D remains unclear. The CDR3 consists of 15 residues. CDR1 and CDR2 from the germline V gene are LNHDA and SQIVND (reference sequence). Trimming stripped 4 bases from V and 0 bases from J, with 12 bases between. In DNA form, the CDR3 reads TGTGCCAGTAGTACCGGACGGTTAGCTAACTATGGCTACACCTTC. Encoded protein: CASSTGRLANYGYTF.

This sequence joins TRBV7-3 and TRBJ2-6, with D possibly TRBD1 on 5 matching bases. Between the trimmed V and J ends, which lost 5 bases and 2 bases, there was a span of 10 bases. Germline assignment: CDR1 SGHTA and CDR2 FQGTGA. This CDR3 spans 15 amino acids. CDR3 in DNA: TGTGCCAGCAGCCCGCGACAGACTGGGGCCAACGTCCTGACTTTC. This translates into CASSPRQTGANVLTF.

This clonotype showed up many times. This sequence joins TRBV20-1 and TRBJ2-1; 8 bases are a match to TRBD2. Germline values: CDR1 DFQATT, CDR2 SNEGSKA (reference sequence). The trim removed 0 bases at V and 5 bases at J, leaving 9 bases unmatched. This CDR3 is 16 amino acids long. The CDR3 sequence: CSARDSGLAPNNEQFF. CDR3 nucleotide sequence: TGCAGTGCTAGAGATTCTGGACTAGCACCCAACAATGAGCAGTTCTTC.

This clonotype was found many times. The chain employs TRBV4-1 and TRBJ2-2, with D possibly being TRBD1 or TRBD2 (5 bases each). V shed 4 bases and J shed 0 bases, with 15 bases lying between them. The germline gives CDR1 MGHRA, CDR2 YSYEKL. The CDR3 loop spans 17 amino acids. The CDR3 coding sequence is TGCGCCAGCAGCCCGGGACCACTTGGACCGAACACCGGGGAGCTGTTTTTT. Amino acid sequence: CASSPGPLGPNTGELFF.

This clonotype was recorded at least ten times. The chain carries TRBV27 and TRBJ2-3, with D unclear. This CDR3 has 10 residues. V was pared by 6 bases and J by 7 bases, with 5 bases between. Germline CDR1 reads MNHEY; CDR2 reads SMNVEV (reference sequence). The CDR3 nucleotides read TGTGCCAGCAGAGGGAATACGCAGTATTTT. It specifies CASRGNTQYF.

The CDR3 DNA reads as TGTGCCAGCAGGCCGTGGGGGACAGGGGGTATGGTGGATGAAAAACTGTTTTTT. Residues: CASRPWGTGGMVDEKLFF. The V gene is TRBV27, the J gene TRBJ1-4; 11 bases line up with TRBD1. V lost 6 bases, J lost 6 bases, and 15 bases stayed unmatched. The CDR3 consists of 18 residues. The germline gives CDR1 MNHEY, CDR2 SMNVEV (reference sequence).

The chain combines TRBV7-8 with TRBJ1-1, with D tentatively TRBD1 (5 bases). Germline V gene lookup returns CDR1 SGHVS and CDR2 FQNEAQ. With 0 bases removed from V and 7 bases from J, the gap between germline ends came to 9 bases. The CDR3 spans 13 residues. CDR3 nucleotides: TGTGCCAGCAGCTTAGCAGGGGCCCTTGAAGCTTTCTTT. This codes for CASSLAGALEAFF.

The chain combines TRBV12-3 or TRBV12-4 with TRBJ2-2; D call uncertain. CDR3 length: 16 residues. V shed 2 bases and J shed 1 base, with 11 bases lying between them. In DNA form, the CDR3 reads TGTGCCAGCAGTTTAAGGCAGGCCTTGAACACCGGGGAGCTGTTTTTT. This gives the protein CASSLRQALNTGELFF.

As to this clonotype: This may be a read error: a much more frequent sequence differs by one nucleotide. This rearrangement joins TRBV7-2 to TRBJ1-5, with TRBD1 as a possible D gene (6 bases). The V end lost 1 base, the J end lost 10 bases, and 32 bases lay between the germline ends. The CDR3 sequence is 20 residues long. The germline CDR1 and CDR2 sequences are SGHTA and FQGNSA. The CDR3 sequence: CASSLVRAFGGAQLVHPQHF. The CDR3 DNA reads TGTGCCAGCAGCTTAGTTAGGGCCTTTGGGGGGGCCCAACTAGTTCACCCCCAGCATTTT.

In its sample, this clonotype was seen many times. This chain links TRBV6-2 or TRBV6-3 with TRBJ2-5; TRBD2 matches at 11 bases. The J segment lost 4 bases and the V segment lost 7 bases, leaving 5 bases of the junction unmatched. The CDR3 is 14 amino acids. Germline CDR1 and CDR2: MNHEY and SVGEGT. The CDR3 DNA reads TGTGCCAGCATACTAGCGGGGGACGGAGAGACCCAGTACTTC. Amino acid sequence: CASILAGDGETQYF.

This clonotype was observed many times. The chain is built from TRBV11-2 and TRBJ2-1, with D possibly TRBD1 on 6 matching bases. The V end lost 0 bases, the J end lost 5 bases, and 11 bases lay between the germline ends. The length of the CDR3 is 15 residues. Looked up from germline, CDR1 is SGHAT and CDR2 is FQNNGV. The CDR3 sequence is CASSLDGKGDNEQFF. CDR3 in DNA: TGTGCCAGCAGCTTAGACGGGAAGGGGGACAATGAGCAGTTCTTC.

Concerning this clonotype: This may be a read error, as it is one base from a much larger clone. The V call is TRBV6-1, the J call TRBJ2-1; TRBD1 aligns across 11 bases. This CDR3 is 15 amino acids long. The V gene end was trimmed by 7 bases and the J gene end by 2 bases; junction bases not matched to a gene: 4. Germline V gene sequence: CDR1 MNHNS, CDR2 SASEGT. The DNA of the CDR3 is TGTGCCAGCAACCGGGGACAGGGGGCCTACAATGAGCAGTTCTTC. This codes for CASNRGQGAYNEQFF.